One and the same sample provided the 13 T cell receptor beta chains below, sequenced in a study of technical replicates of blood from four donors. Sequencing used immunoSEQ multiplex PCR; TCRdb keeps in-frame clones, though not all of them. The table lists about 69,000 clones, over 70% of them singletons. Sequenced: PBMCs. These receptors came from a human donor in good health. Some clones in this sample may be carry-over from other donors' samples.

The rearrangement uses TRBV21-1 and TRBJ1-6; the table calls TRBD1, which could not be checked here. TRBV21-1 is given as a pseudogene. This CDR3 contains 15 residues. The chain's CDR3 is CASKRQVPYNSPLHF. CDR3 sequence (DNA): TGTGCCAGCAAGAGACAGGTGCCCTATAATTCACCCCTCCACTTT.

Notes on this clone: One junction end disagrees with the germline gene, perhaps due to a read error. The CDR3 DNA is TGTGCCAGCAGAAAACAGGGGGCTAGAGAAGAGGCCCAGTACTTC. Translating gives CASRKQGAREEAQYF. The V call is TRBV28, the J call TRBJ2-5, with TRBD1 matching over 9 bases. The CDR3 has 15 residues. Germline CDR1 and CDR2: MDHEN and SYDVKM.

The V and J genes are TRBV15 and TRBJ2-5; 7 bases are a match to TRBD2. The CDR3 extends over 15 amino acids. Trimming at V came to 0 bases and at J to 4 bases, leaving 5 bases not matched to a gene. Germline assignment: CDR1 LNHNV and CDR2 YYDKDF (reference sequence). In DNA form, the CDR3 reads TGTGCCACCAGCAGAGATGGCGGGAGTGGAGAGACCCAGTACTTC. It is translated as CATSRDGGSGETQYF.

The chain recombines TRBV2 with TRBJ1-6; 9 bases fit TRBD1. The J segment lost 7 bases and the V segment lost 3 bases, leaving 7 bases of the junction unmatched. The CDR3 sequence is 16 residues long. CDR1 is SNHLY, CDR2 FYNNEI, per germline. Here the CDR3 DNA reads TGTGCCAGCAGTGAGGACAGGGGTTGGGGAAATTCACCCCTCCACTTT. Translated, it gives CASSEDRGWGNSPLHF.

The chain carries TRBV6-1 and TRBJ2-2; 7 bases match TRBD1. This CDR3 region has 12 residues. Trimming at V came to 6 bases and at J to 6 bases, leaving 1 base not matched to a gene. Germline V CDR1 and CDR2: MNHNS, SASEGT. CDR3 nucleotide sequence: TGTGCCAGCAGCCAGGGGGCCGGGGAGCTGTTTTTT. Translating gives CASSQGAGELFF.

This chain uses TRBV29-1 with TRBJ2-5, with a possible D match to TRBD2 (7 bases). CDR3 length: 13 residues. Germline loops: CDR1 SQVTM, CDR2 ANQGSEA. Between the trimmed V and J ends, which lost 8 bases and 4 bases, there was a span of 17 bases. The CDR3 DNA reads as TGCAGCTATAGGCGGGGGCGGGTAGAGACCCAGTACTTC. It codes for CSYRRGRVETQYF.

The chain carries TRBV7-2 and TRBJ2-1, with 8 bases lining up with TRBD1. The CDR3 consists of 14 residues. J lost 9 bases, V lost 4 bases, and 8 bases had no gene match. CDR1 and CDR2 (germline): SGHTA, FQGNSA. CDR3 DNA: TGTGCCAGCAGCTGGACAGGGAGTGTGGGTGAGCAGTTCTTC. The encoded protein is CASSWTGSVGEQFF.

The chain uses TRBV27 and TRBJ2-7, with 13 bases aligning to TRBD2. Germline V CDR1 and CDR2: MNHEY, SMNVEV (reference sequence). This CDR3 contains 17 residues. After removal of 4 bases from V and 7 bases from J, the junction contained 13 bases not matched to a gene. Written as DNA, the CDR3 is TGTGCCAGCAGTTCCCCGGCCGGGACTAGCGGGAAAGGTGAGCAGTACTTC. Amino acid sequence: CASSSPAGTSGKGEQYF.

The chain is built from TRBV7-9 and TRBJ2-1, with 8 bases aligning to TRBD2. After removal of 6 bases from V and 9 bases from J, the junction contained 13 bases not matched to a gene. The CDR3 sequence is 15 residues long. CDR1 is SEHNR and CDR2 is FQNEAQ in the germline V gene (reference sequence). This chain's CDR3 is CASRAGTSVTGEQFF. The CDR3 DNA is TGTGCCAGCAGAGCGGGGACTAGTGTTACTGGTGAGCAGTTCTTC. The whole variable domain, remainder taken from reference TRBV7-9 and TRBJ2-1, is DTGVSQNPRHKITKRGQNVTFRCDPISEHNRLYWYRQTLGQGPEFLTYFQNEAQLEKSRLLSDRFSAERPKGSFSTLEIQRTEQGDSAMYLCASRAGTSVTGEQFFGPGTRLTVL.

The gene calls are TRBV7-9 and TRBJ1-1; maybe TRBD1 (6 bases). Trimming removed 1 base at V and 0 bases at J, with 9 bases between. The CDR3 sequence is 15 residues long. Germline V CDR1 and CDR2: SEHNR, FQNEAQ (reference sequence). The CDR3 sequence: CASSLGQDLNTEAFF. CDR3 bases: TGTGCCAGCAGCTTAGGACAGGACTTGAACACTGAAGCTTTCTTT. The whole variable domain, remainder taken from reference TRBV7-9 and TRBJ1-1, is DTGVSQNPRHKITKRGQNVTFRCDPISEHNRLYWYRQTLGQGPEFLTYFQNEAQLEKSRLLSDRFSAERPKGSFSTLEIQRTEQGDSAMYLCASSLGQDLNTEAFFGQGTRLTVV.

V and J are TRBV4-3 and TRBJ2-3, with 11 bases aligning to TRBD2. This CDR3 is built from 18 residues. The V gene's germline CDR1 is LGHNA and CDR2 YSLEER. J gave up 5 bases and V 4 bases, and 14 bases lay outside the gene matches. The chain's CDR3 is CASSREYTSGSLRDTQYF. The CDR3 DNA reads TGCGCCAGCAGCCGAGAGTACACTAGCGGGAGTCTAAGAGATACGCAGTATTTT.

The CDR3 reads CASNLQGGGEKLFF. DNA for the CDR3: TGTGCCAGCAACTTACAGGGTGGGGGCGAAAAACTGTTTTTT. This chain connects TRBV2 to TRBJ1-4; the D gene is possibly TRBD1 (6 bases). Germline V gene lookup returns CDR1 SNHLY and CDR2 FYNNEI. CDR3 length equals 14 residues. Trimming shortened V by 7 bases and J by 8 bases, and 17 bases separated the two germline ends.

V is TRBV7-8 and J is TRBJ1-2; D is unresolved. This CDR3 spans 16 amino acids. V lost 2 bases and J lost 7, with 20 bases in between. In germline, CDR1 is SGHVS, CDR2 FQNEAQ. CDR3 in DNA: TGTGCCAGCAGCTTATTACCGGACTTTTCACGGGGTGGCTACACCTTC. It specifies CASSLLPDFSRGGYTF.